A single sample gave rise to the 4 T cell receptor beta chains below, sequenced in a study of memory CD4+ T cells and cytomegalovirus serostatus. Assay: immunoSEQ multiplex PCR; the TCRdb copy retains only in-frame clones and omits some. This table has about 50,000 clones, 77% appearing once. Single viable CD3+CD4+CD8-CD45RO+ cells were sorted as the memory CD4+ T cells. The sequencing sample was made of memory CD4+ T cells from blood. These TCRs come from an adult in good health and CMV-seronegative.

This clone was observed a handful of times. This sequence joins TRBV7-9 and TRBJ2-3; the D gene could be TRBD1 or TRBD2 (6 bases each). V dropped 0 bases and J dropped 1 base, with 11 bases sitting between them. CDR3 length: 16 amino acids. Germline V lookup: CDR1 SEHNR, CDR2 FQNEAQ (reference sequence). CDR3 sequence reads: CASSLAGGLRTDTQYF. CDR3 in DNA: TGTGCCAGCAGCTTAGCGGGGGGCTTACGCACAGATACGCAGTATTTT.

The chain links TRBV4-3 to TRBJ2-7; a weak D match, TRBD2 (7 bases). The CDR3 runs 15 residues. Germline V gene sequence: CDR1 LGHNA, CDR2 YSLEER. V was pared by 0 bases and J by 2 bases, with 11 bases between. The CDR3 spells CASSQDGRGAYEQYF. As DNA, the CDR3 is TGCGCCAGCAGCCAAGATGGGAGGGGGGCCTACGAGCAGTACTTC.

The genes are TRBV12-5 and TRBJ2-1; D is ambiguous. Trimming removed 7 bases from V and 7 bases from J, with 11 bases in between. Germline V gene lookup returns CDR1 LGHNT and CDR2 FRNRAP. The CDR3 runs 12 residues. CDR3 coding DNA: TGTGCTAGTGTTGGGGTGAGGAATGAGCAGTTCTTC. Translating gives CASVGVRNEQFF.

The gene calls are TRBV7-2 and TRBJ1-2; no clear D gene. This CDR3 has 13 amino acids. V dropped 5 bases and J dropped 5 bases, with 12 bases sitting between them. Germline V gives CDR1 SGHTA, CDR2 FQGNSA. The CDR3 here is CASSPSRSYGYTF. The CDR3 coding sequence is TGTGCCAGCAGCCCATCCAGATCTTATGGCTACACCTTC.